This TCR beta chain was sequenced for a study of response to subunit inactivated influenza vaccine. V was pared by 2 bases and J by 1 base, with 14 bases between. Germline CDR1 and CDR2: LGHDT and YNNKEL (reference sequence). The CDR3 sequence is 16 residues long. MiXCR, applied by TCRdb to the RT-PCR reads, yields one record per CDR3 protein. The data contain about 700,000 distinct CDR3 sequences, more than 11% of them seen just once; the ten biggest clones take up approximately 7%. Sequenced material: PBMCs from blood, taken 14 to 15 days before vaccination. This chain uses TRBV3-1 with TRBJ2-5, with a tentative D call TRBD1 (5 bases). The TCR was taken from a man between 50 and 59 years old who received an inactivated influenza vaccine. CDR3 nucleotide sequence: TGTGCCAGCAGCCAACCGCAGCAGGGTACCCAAGAGACCCAGTACTTC. It yields the protein CASSQPQQGTQETQYF.